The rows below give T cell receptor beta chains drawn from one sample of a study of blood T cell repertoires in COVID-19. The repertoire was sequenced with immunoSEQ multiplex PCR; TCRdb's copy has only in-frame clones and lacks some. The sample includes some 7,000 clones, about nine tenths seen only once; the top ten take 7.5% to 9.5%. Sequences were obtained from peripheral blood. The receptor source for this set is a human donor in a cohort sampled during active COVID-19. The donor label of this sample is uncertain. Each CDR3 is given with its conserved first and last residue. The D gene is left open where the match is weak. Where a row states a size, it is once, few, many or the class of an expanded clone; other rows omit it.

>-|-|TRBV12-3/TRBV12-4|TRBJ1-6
CASSLHGGGLSHF
TGTGCCAGCAGTCTACATGGGGGGGGATTATCTCACTTT
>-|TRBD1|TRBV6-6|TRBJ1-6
CASSYQGQPSPLHF
TGTGCCAGCAGTTACCAGGGACAGCCCTCACCCCTCCACTTT
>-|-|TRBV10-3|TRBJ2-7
CATTAQGTYEQYF
TGTGCCACCACCGCGCAGGGCACCTACGAGCAGTACTTC
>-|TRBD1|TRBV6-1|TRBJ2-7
CASSETDRGYEQYF
TGTGCCAGCAGTGAAACGGACAGGGGCTACGAGCAGTACTTC
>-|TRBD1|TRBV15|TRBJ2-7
CATSTTHRGPSVYEQYF
TGTGCCACCAGCACGACTCACAGGGGGCCAAGTGTCTACGAGCAGTACTTC
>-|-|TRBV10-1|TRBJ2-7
CASSEMGLTGVEQYF
TGCGCCAGCAGTGAGATGGGACTCACGGGCGTCGAGCAGTACTTC
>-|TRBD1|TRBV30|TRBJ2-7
CAWDRDRGEQYF
TGTGCCTGGGATAGGGACAGGGGCGAGCAGTACTTC
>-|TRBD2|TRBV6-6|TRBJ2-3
CASSLGTSGGATDTQYF
TGTGCCAGCAGTCTTGGGACTAGCGGGGGGGCCACAGATACGCAGTATTTT
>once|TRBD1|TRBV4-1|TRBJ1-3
CASSHPGQGAYGNTIYF
TGCGCCAGCAGCCATCCAGGACAGGGGGCCTACGGAAACACCATATATTTT
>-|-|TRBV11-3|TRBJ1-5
CASSAGTDSNQPQHF
TGTGCCAGCAGCGCTGGAACAGATAGCAATCAGCCCCAGCATTTT
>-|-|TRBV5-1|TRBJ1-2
CASSLDGLYGYTF
TGCGCCAGCAGCTTGGACGGACTCTATGGCTACACCTTC
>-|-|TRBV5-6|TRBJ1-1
CASSLGRDTEAFF
TGTGCCAGCAGCTTGGGCAGGGACACTGAAGCTTTCTTT
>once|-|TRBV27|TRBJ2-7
CASSFRGRPGEYEQYF
TGTGCCAGCAGTTTCCGGGGACGGCCAGGGGAATACGAGCAGTACTTC
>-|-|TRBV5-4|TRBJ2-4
CASSTLLAKNIQYF
TGTGCCAGCAGCACTCTACTAGCCAAAAACATTCAGTACTTC
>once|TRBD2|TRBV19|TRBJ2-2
CASRRLAGGSGELFF
TGTGCCAGTAGACGTCTAGCGGGAGGGTCCGGGGAGCTGTTTTTT
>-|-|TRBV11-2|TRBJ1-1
CASSSETGGTEAFF
TGTGCCAGCAGTTCAGAAACCGGAGGGACTGAAGCTTTCTTT
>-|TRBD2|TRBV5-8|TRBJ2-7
CASSLSSGGSYEQYF
TGTGCCAGCAGCTTATCTAGCGGGGGCTCCTACGAGCAGTACTTC
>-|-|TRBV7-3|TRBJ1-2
CASSLTRGQVYGYTF
TGTGCCAGCAGCTTAACTAGAGGGCAGGTCTATGGCTACACCTTC
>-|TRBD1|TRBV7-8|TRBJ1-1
CASSLTGGTEAFF
TGTGCCAGCAGCTTAACAGGGGGCACTGAAGCTTTCTTT
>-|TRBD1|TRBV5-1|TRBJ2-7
CASSKTGGYEQYF
TGCGCCAGCAGCAAAACAGGGGGCTACGAGCAGTACTTC
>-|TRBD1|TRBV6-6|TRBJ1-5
CASRKRTGGRIGPQHF
TGTGCCAGCAGGAAGAGGACAGGGGGCCGCATCGGGCCCCAGCATTTT
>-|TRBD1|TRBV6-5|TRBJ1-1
CASGSGQGFSAFF
TGTGCCAGCGGCTCGGGACAGGGATTTTCGGCTTTCTTT
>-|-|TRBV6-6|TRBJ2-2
CASVLPGDDTGELFF
TGTGCCAGCGTCCTTCCGGGGGACGACACCGGGGAGCTGTTTTTT
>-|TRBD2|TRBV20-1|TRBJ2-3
CSASGLAGVIDTQYF
TGCAGTGCCAGTGGACTAGCGGGAGTGATAGATACGCAGTATTTT
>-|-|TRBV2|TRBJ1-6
CASSPGPSPLHF
TGTGCCAGCAGTCCAGGGCCTTCACCCCTCCACTTT
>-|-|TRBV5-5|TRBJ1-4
CASSLGAEKLFF
TGTGCCAGCAGCTTAGGGGCTGAAAAACTGTTTTTT
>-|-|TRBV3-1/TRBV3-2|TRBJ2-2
CASSQGLYTGELFF
TGTGCCAGCAGCCAGGGCCTGTACACCGGGGAGCTGTTTTTT
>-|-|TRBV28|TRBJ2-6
CASSLSFAGANVLTF
TGTGCCAGCAGTTTGTCATTTGCTGGGGCCAACGTCCTGACTTTC
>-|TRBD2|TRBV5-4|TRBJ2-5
CASSLWASGLQETQYF
TGTGCCAGCAGCTTGTGGGCTAGCGGACTCCAAGAGACCCAGTACTTC
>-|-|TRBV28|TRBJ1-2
CASSRIGSYGYTF
TGTGCCAGCAGTCGTATAGGGAGCTATGGCTACACCTTC
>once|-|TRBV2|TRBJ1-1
CASVIEGVAEAFF
TGTGCCAGCGTGATAGAAGGGGTTGCTGAAGCTTTCTTT
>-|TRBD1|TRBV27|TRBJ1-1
CASSLSWVRGFRAEAFF
TGTGCCAGCAGTTTATCCTGGGTCAGGGGGTTTCGGGCTGAAGCTTTCTTT
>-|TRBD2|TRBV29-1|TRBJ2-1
CSVYGGRGGDEQFF
TGCAGCGTTTACGGCGGGAGGGGTGGCGATGAGCAGTTCTTC
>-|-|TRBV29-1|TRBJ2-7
CSVGNEQGVSYEQYF
TGCAGCGTTGGTAATGAACAGGGAGTATCCTACGAGCAGTACTTC
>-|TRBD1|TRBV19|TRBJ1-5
CASPAQGEEDSNQPQHF
TGTGCCAGTCCGGCACAGGGGGAAGAGGATAGCAATCAGCCCCAGCATTTT
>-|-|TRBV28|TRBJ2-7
CASSLYKPGGSGGEQYF
TGTGCCAGCAGTTTATATAAGCCCGGAGGCTCAGGAGGCGAGCAGTACTTC
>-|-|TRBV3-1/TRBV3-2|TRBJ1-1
CASSPSGFRTEAFF
TGTGCCAGCAGCCCTTCGGGGTTCAGGACTGAAGCTTTCTTT
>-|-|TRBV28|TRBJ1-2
CASSTPADYGYTF
TGTGCCAGCAGTACCCCTGCAGACTATGGCTACACCTTC
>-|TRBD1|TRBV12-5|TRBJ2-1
CASGPRDRGQNNEQFF
TGTGCTAGTGGACCAAGGGACAGGGGGCAAAACAATGAGCAGTTCTTC
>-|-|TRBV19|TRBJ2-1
CASSMLVGTYNEQFF
TGTGCCAGTAGTATGTTGGTCGGGACCTACAATGAGCAGTTCTTC
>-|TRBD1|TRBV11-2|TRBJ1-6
CASSSTGNNSPLHF
TGTGCCAGCAGCTCGACAGGGAATAATTCACCCCTCCACTTT
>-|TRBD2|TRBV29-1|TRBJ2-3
CSGSYGGVVDTQYF
TGCAGCGGTTCCTATGGGGGGGTTGTAGATACGCAGTATTTT
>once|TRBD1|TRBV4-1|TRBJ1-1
CASSQDLGQMNTEAFF
TGCGCCAGCAGCCAAGATCTGGGACAGATGAACACTGAAGCTTTCTTT
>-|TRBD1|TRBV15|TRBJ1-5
CATSRGGTASNQPQHF
TGTGCCACCAGCAGAGGTGGGACAGCCAGCAATCAGCCCCAGCATTTT
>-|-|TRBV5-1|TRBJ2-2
CASSSRGHTFTGELFF
TGCGCCAGCAGCTCCCGTGGACATACCTTCACCGGGGAGCTGTTTTTT
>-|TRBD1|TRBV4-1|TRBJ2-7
CASSRPGQGVEQYF
TGCGCCAGCAGCCGTCCGGGACAGGGGGTCGAGCAGTACTTC
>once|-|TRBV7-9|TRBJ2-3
CAGTYSYFTDTQYF
TGTGCCGGGACTTATAGCTACTTCACAGATACGCAGTATTTT
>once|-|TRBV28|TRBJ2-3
CASSLLLSGASTDTQYF
TGTGCCAGCAGTCTGCTTTTGAGCGGAGCTAGCACAGATACGCAGTATTTT
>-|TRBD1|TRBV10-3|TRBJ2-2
CAISESGQGVSGELFF
TGTGCCATCAGTGAGTCGGGACAGGGGGTATCCGGGGAGCTGTTTTTT
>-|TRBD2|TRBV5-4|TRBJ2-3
CASSLPRLAGGPSGTDTQYF
TGTGCCAGCAGCTTACCAAGACTAGCGGGGGGGCCATCTGGCACAGATACGCAGTATTTT
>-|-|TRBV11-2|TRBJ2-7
CASSLGGPYEQYF
TGTGCCAGCAGCTTAGGTGGGCCTTACGAGCAGTACTTC
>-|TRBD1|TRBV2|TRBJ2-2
CASSVKGASSAGELFF
TGTGCCAGCAGTGTGAAGGGGGCGAGTTCCGCCGGGGAGCTGTTTTTT
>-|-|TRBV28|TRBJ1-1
CASSLGNTEAFF
TGTGCCAGCAGCTTGGGCAACACTGAAGCTTTCTTT
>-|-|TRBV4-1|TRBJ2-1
CASSSQGPPFYNEQFF
TGCGCCAGCAGCTCACAGGGACCCCCCTTCTACAATGAGCAGTTCTTC
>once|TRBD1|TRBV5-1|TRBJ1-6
CASSLVGQGAYNSPLHF
TGCGCCAGCAGCTTGGTGGGACAGGGGGCCTATAATTCACCCCTCCACTTT
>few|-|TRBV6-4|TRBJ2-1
CASSSTEDPYNEQFF
TGTGCCAGCAGTTCGACAGAGGACCCATACAATGAGCAGTTCTTC
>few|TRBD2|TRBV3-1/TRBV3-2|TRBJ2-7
CASSQGLAGVAPYEQYF
TGTGCCAGCAGCCAAGGGTTAGCGGGAGTAGCCCCCTACGAGCAGTACTTC
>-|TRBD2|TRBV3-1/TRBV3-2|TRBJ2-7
CASSQPGLAGFEQYF
TGTGCCAGCAGCCAGCCAGGACTAGCGGGATTCGAGCAGTACTTC
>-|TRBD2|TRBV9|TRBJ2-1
CASSPHGAGSSYNEQFF
TGTGCCAGCAGCCCCCATGGAGCGGGGAGCTCCTACAATGAGCAGTTCTTC
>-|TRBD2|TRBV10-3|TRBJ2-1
CAISERERGGSYNEQFF
TGTGCCATCAGTGAGAGGGAGCGCGGGGGTTCCTACAATGAGCAGTTCTTC